This is a list of T cell receptor beta chains from one sample in a study of human T cells and chemical hapten exposure. TCRdb independently ran MiXCR on the RACE reads; one entry per CDR3 protein. The sample includes about 77,000 distinct CDR3 sequences, 11% to 15% of them seen just once. The sample was whole blood, taken in connection with sensitization to the hapten diphenylcyclopropenone (DPC). The receptors come from a woman in her fifties or sixties with alopecia areata. Some clones in this sample may be carry-over from other donors' samples. Both conserved end residues are part of each CDR3. The order of the fields is J gene, clone size, D gene, CDR3 length, V gene, CDR3 protein, CDR3 DNA. A D gene is named only where the DNA matches it firmly. Size values are once, few and many counts, or a class for expanded clones, and some rows have none.

j_call: TRBJ2-1; clone_size: NA; d_call: NA; cdr3_length: 17; v_call: TRBV7-6; cdr3_aa: CARTQRARGCSYNEQFF; cdr3_nt: TGTGCCAGAACCCAAAGAGCAAGGGGTTGTTCCTACAATGAGCAGTTCTTC
j_call: TRBJ2-3; clone_size: NA; d_call: TRBD1; cdr3_length: 13; v_call: TRBV19; cdr3_aa: CATRAGGTDTQYF; cdr3_nt: TGTGCCACTCGAGCAGGGGGTACAGATACGCAGTATTTT
j_call: TRBJ2-1; clone_size: few; d_call: NA; cdr3_length: 15; v_call: TRBV10-3; cdr3_aa: CAISDYRDSYNEQFF; cdr3_nt: TGTGCCATCAGTGATTACAGGGATTCTTACAATGAGCAGTTCTTC
j_call: TRBJ1-6; clone_size: few; d_call: TRBD1; cdr3_length: 13; v_call: TRBV28; cdr3_aa: CASRSRGHSPLHF; cdr3_nt: TGTGCCAGCAGATCCAGGGGGCATTCACCCCTCCACTTT
j_call: TRBJ2-2; clone_size: NA; d_call: NA; cdr3_length: 15; v_call: TRBV5-1; cdr3_aa: CASSSLGSGGGELFF; cdr3_nt: TGCGCCAGCAGCTCCCTTGGTTCCGGCGGCGGGGAGCTGTTTTTT
j_call: TRBJ2-1; clone_size: NA; d_call: TRBD1; cdr3_length: 15; v_call: TRBV5-1; cdr3_aa: CASSVETGVYNEQFF; cdr3_nt: TGCGCCAGCAGTGTTGAGACAGGGGTCTACAATGAGCAGTTCTTC
j_call: TRBJ1-2; clone_size: NA; d_call: NA; cdr3_length: 13; v_call: TRBV4-3; cdr3_aa: CASSQGFNYGYTF; cdr3_nt: TGCGCCAGCAGCCAAGGATTCAACTATGGCTACACCTTC
j_call: TRBJ2-1; clone_size: medium-sized; d_call: TRBD2; cdr3_length: 15; v_call: TRBV29-1; cdr3_aa: CSVENRASGGNEQFF; cdr3_nt: TGCAGCGTTGAAAACAGGGCTAGCGGGGGGAATGAGCAGTTCTTC
j_call: TRBJ2-6; clone_size: NA; d_call: NA; cdr3_length: 16; v_call: TRBV12-3/TRBV12-4; cdr3_aa: CASSPPRVSGANVLTF; cdr3_nt: TGTGCCAGCAGTCCCCCCAGAGTCTCTGGGGCCAACGTCCTGACTTTC
j_call: TRBJ1-2; clone_size: once; d_call: TRBD1; cdr3_length: 13; v_call: TRBV10-3; cdr3_aa: CAISPDRDYGYTF; cdr3_nt: TGTGCCATCAGCCCTGACAGGGACTATGGCTACACCTTC
j_call: TRBJ2-1; clone_size: many; d_call: TRBD2; cdr3_length: 14; v_call: TRBV29-1; cdr3_aa: CSVDLAGGQDEQFF; cdr3_nt: TGCAGCGTTGACCTAGCGGGAGGTCAAGATGAGCAGTTCTTC
j_call: TRBJ2-7; clone_size: few; d_call: TRBD2; cdr3_length: 17; v_call: TRBV12-5; cdr3_aa: CASALALAGVWSYEQYF; cdr3_nt: TGTGCTAGTGCCCTCGCACTAGCGGGAGTTTGGTCCTACGAGCAGTACTTC
j_call: TRBJ2-1; clone_size: NA; d_call: TRBD2; cdr3_length: 21; v_call: TRBV4-1; cdr3_aa: CASSQGGLAGDVRSSYNEQFF; cdr3_nt: TGCGCCAGCAGCCAAGGGGGACTAGCGGGAGACGTTAGGAGCTCCTACAATGAGCAGTTCTTC
j_call: TRBJ2-7; clone_size: once; d_call: NA; cdr3_length: 13; v_call: TRBV12-3/TRBV12-4; cdr3_aa: CASTRDSSYEQYF; cdr3_nt: TGTGCCAGCACCCGAGATAGCTCCTACGAGCAGTACTTC
j_call: TRBJ2-5; clone_size: NA; d_call: NA; cdr3_length: 12; v_call: TRBV6-5; cdr3_aa: CASRQGQETQYF; cdr3_nt: TGTGCCAGCCGCCAGGGACAAGAGACCCAGTACTTC
j_call: TRBJ2-5; clone_size: NA; d_call: NA; cdr3_length: 12; v_call: TRBV6-6; cdr3_aa: CASKQQSETQYF; cdr3_nt: TGTGCCAGCAAACAGCAGTCGGAGACCCAGTACTTC
j_call: TRBJ1-2; clone_size: few; d_call: NA; cdr3_length: 14; v_call: TRBV7-9; cdr3_aa: CASSLGTDSYGYTF; cdr3_nt: TGTGCCAGCAGCTTAGGGACCGACAGTTATGGCTACACCTTC
j_call: TRBJ2-7; clone_size: NA; d_call: TRBD1; cdr3_length: 15; v_call: TRBV6-5; cdr3_aa: CASGRGSGGIDEQYF; cdr3_nt: TGTGCCAGCGGAAGGGGTTCAGGGGGCATCGACGAGCAGTACTTC
j_call: TRBJ1-5; clone_size: few; d_call: NA; cdr3_length: 12; v_call: TRBV6-1; cdr3_aa: CATGGSNQPQHF; cdr3_nt: TGTGCCACTGGGGGTAGCAATCAGCCCCAGCATTTT
j_call: TRBJ1-1; clone_size: many; d_call: NA; cdr3_length: 15; v_call: TRBV29-1; cdr3_aa: CSVDRGARYNTEAFF; cdr3_nt: TGCAGCGTTGACCGGGGGGCGAGATATAACACTGAAGCTTTCTTT
j_call: TRBJ1-2; clone_size: few; d_call: NA; cdr3_length: 11; v_call: TRBV12-3/TRBV12-4; cdr3_aa: CASSPGVGYTF; cdr3_nt: TGTGCCAGCAGCCCAGGGGTTGGCTACACCTTC
j_call: TRBJ2-2; clone_size: few; d_call: NA; cdr3_length: 12; v_call: TRBV29-1; cdr3_aa: CSANRDTGELFF; cdr3_nt: TGCAGCGCAAACAGAGACACCGGGGAGCTGTTTTTT
j_call: TRBJ2-5; clone_size: few; d_call: TRBD2; cdr3_length: 15; v_call: TRBV12-3/TRBV12-4; cdr3_aa: CASSWTSGAQETQYF; cdr3_nt: TGTGCCAGCAGTTGGACTAGCGGGGCTCAAGAGACCCAGTACTTC
j_call: TRBJ2-6; clone_size: medium-sized; d_call: TRBD1; cdr3_length: 16; v_call: TRBV5-1; cdr3_aa: CASSWTGGGGANVLTF; cdr3_nt: TGCGCCAGCAGCTGGACAGGGGGAGGTGGGGCCAACGTCCTGACTTTC
j_call: TRBJ2-7; clone_size: many; d_call: NA; cdr3_length: 9; v_call: TRBV21-1; cdr3_aa: CAGVREQYF; cdr3_nt: TGTGCCGGAGTCCGCGAGCAGTACTTC
j_call: TRBJ1-1; clone_size: few; d_call: NA; cdr3_length: 15; v_call: TRBV4-3; cdr3_aa: CASSQATDANTEAFF; cdr3_nt: TGCGCCAGCAGCCAAGCGACAGATGCCAACACTGAAGCTTTCTTT
j_call: TRBJ2-3; clone_size: few; d_call: NA; cdr3_length: 14; v_call: TRBV5-1; cdr3_aa: CASSLGHQTDTQYF; cdr3_nt: TGCGCCAGCAGCTTGGGACATCAAACAGATACGCAGTATTTT